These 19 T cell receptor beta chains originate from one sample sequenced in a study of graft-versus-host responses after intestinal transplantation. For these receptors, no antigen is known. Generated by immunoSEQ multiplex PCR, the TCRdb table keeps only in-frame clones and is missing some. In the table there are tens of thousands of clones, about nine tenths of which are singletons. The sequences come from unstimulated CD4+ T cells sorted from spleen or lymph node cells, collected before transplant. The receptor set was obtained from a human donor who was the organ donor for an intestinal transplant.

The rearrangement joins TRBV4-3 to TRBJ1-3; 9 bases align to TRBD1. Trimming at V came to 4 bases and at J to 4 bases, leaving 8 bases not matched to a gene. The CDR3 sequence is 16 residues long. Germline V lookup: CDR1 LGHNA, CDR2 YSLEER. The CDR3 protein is CASSREPTGGGNTIYF. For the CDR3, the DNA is TGCGCCAGCAGCCGGGAACCGACAGGGGGAGGAAACACCATATATTTT.

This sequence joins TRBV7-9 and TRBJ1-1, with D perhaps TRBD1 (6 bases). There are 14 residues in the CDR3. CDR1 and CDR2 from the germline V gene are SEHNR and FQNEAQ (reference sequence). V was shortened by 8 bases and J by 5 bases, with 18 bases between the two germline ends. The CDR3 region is CASRSRTVRTEAFF. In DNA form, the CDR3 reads TGTGCCAGCCGGTCTCGGACAGTACGAACTGAAGCTTTCTTT.

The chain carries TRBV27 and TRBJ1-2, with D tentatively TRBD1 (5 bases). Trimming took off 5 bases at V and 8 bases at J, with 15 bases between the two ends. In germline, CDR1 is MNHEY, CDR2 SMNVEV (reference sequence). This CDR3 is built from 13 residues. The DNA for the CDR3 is TGTGCCAGCAGTGTTAGGGGAGGACGGGGCTACACCTTC. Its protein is CASSVRGGRGYTF.

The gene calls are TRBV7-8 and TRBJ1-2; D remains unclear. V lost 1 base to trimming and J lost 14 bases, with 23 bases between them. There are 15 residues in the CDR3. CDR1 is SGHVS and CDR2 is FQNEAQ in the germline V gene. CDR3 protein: CASSLEPGLTMLGTF. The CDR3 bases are TGTGCCAGCAGCTTAGAGCCGGGATTAACTATGCTAGGGACCTTC.

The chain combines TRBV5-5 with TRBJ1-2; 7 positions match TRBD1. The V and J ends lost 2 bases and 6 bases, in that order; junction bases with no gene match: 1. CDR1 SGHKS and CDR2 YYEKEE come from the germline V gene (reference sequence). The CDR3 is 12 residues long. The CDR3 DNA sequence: TGTGCCAGCAGCTTTACAGGGGATGGCTACACCTTC. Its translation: CASSFTGDGYTF.

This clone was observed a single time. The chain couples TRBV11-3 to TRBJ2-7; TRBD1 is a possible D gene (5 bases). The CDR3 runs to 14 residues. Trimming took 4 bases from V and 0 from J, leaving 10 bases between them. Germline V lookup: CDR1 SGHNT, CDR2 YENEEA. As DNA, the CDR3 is TGTGCCAGCAGCTCCCACAGGAGCTCCTACGAGCAGTACTTC. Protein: CASSSHRSSYEQYF. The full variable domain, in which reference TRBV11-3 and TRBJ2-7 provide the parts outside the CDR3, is EAGVVQSPRYKIIEKKQPVAFWCNPISGHNTLYWYLQNLGQGPELLIRYENEEAVDDSQLPKDRFSAERLKGVDSTLKIQPAELGDSAVYLCASSSHRSSYEQYFGPGTRLTVT.

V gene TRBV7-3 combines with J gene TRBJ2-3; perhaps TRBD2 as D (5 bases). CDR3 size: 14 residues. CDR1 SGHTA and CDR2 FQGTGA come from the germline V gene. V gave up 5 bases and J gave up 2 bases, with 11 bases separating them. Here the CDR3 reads CASSPRGYTDTQYF. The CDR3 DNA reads TGTGCCAGCAGCCCCCGGGGTTACACAGATACGCAGTATTTT.

Here the CDR3 reads CASSENPRVNEQFF. DNA of the CDR3: TGTGCCAGCAGCGAAAACCCCCGAGTCAATGAGCAGTTCTTC. This chain connects TRBV9 to TRBJ2-1; D gene ambiguous. Trimming took 3 bases from V and 6 from J, leaving 13 bases between them. This CDR3 region has 14 residues. Germline-derived CDR1 and CDR2 are SGDLS and YYNGEE.

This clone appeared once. Written as DNA, the CDR3 is TGTGCCAGCTCACCAGGGTTGGGGGGGTCCTACGAGCAGTACTTC. It encodes CASSPGLGGSYEQYF. The chain combines TRBV18 with TRBJ2-7, with 7 bases aligning to TRBD2. The CDR3 runs 15 residues. The junction had 5 bases not matched to a gene; V was cut back by 2 bases and J by 1 base. Germline V gives CDR1 KGHSH, CDR2 LQKENI.

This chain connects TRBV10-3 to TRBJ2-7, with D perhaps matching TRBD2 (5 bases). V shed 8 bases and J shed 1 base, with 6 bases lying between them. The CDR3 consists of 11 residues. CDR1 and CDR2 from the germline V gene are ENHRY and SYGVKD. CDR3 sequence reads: CAIGGSYEQYF. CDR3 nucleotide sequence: TGTGCCATCGGCGGGTCCTACGAGCAGTACTTC.

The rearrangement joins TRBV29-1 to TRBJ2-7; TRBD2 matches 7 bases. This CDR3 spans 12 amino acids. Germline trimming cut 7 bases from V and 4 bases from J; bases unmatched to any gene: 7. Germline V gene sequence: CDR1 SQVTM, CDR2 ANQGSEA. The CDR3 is CSAGGGLYEQYF. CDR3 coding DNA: TGCAGCGCCGGCGGGGGACTTTACGAGCAGTACTTC.

The CDR3 DNA reads as TGTGCCATCAGTGCGACTAGCCTCCCCTACGAGCAGTACTTC. This sequence encodes CAISATSLPYEQYF. The chain is built from TRBV10-3 and TRBJ2-7; 7 bases fit TRBD2. The CDR3 length is 14 residues. From germline, CDR1 is ENHRY and CDR2 SYGVKD. V shed 4 bases, J shed 2 bases, and the junction held 5 bases outside the gene matches.

The CDR3 sequence is CASSPFALALPEAFF. In DNA, the CDR3 is TGTGCCAGCAGCCCTTTTGCGTTAGCCCTTCCTGAAGCTTTCTTT. The chain combines TRBV5-6 with TRBJ1-1; D not resolved. Trimming stripped 4 bases from V and 6 bases from J, with 19 bases between. The CDR3 length is 15 residues. Looked up from germline, CDR1 is SGHDT and CDR2 is YYEEEE.

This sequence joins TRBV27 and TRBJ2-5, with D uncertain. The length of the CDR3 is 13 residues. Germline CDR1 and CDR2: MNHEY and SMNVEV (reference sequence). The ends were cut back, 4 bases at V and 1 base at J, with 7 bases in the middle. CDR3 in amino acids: CASSWAAQETQYF. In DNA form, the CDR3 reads TGTGCCAGCAGTTGGGCAGCCCAAGAGACCCAGTACTTC.

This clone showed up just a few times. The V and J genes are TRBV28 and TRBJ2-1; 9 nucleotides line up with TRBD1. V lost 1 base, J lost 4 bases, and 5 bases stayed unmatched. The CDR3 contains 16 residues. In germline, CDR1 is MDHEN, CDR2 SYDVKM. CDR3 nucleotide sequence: TGTGCCAGCAGTTTATACGGGACAGGGTATTACAATGAGCAGTTCTTC. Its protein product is CASSLYGTGYYNEQFF.

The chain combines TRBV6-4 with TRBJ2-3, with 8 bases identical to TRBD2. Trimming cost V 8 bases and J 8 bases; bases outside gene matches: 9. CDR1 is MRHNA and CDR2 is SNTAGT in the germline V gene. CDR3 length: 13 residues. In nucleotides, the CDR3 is TGTGCCAGCTCCCTCCGGGAGGGAGGTACGCAGTATTTT. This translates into CASSLREGGTQYF.

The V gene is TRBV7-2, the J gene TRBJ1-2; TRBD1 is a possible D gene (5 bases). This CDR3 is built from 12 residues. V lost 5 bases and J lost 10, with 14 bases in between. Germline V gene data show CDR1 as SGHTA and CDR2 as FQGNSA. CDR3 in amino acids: CASSLLDSFYTF. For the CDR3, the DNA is TGTGCCAGCAGCCTCCTCGACAGTTTCTACACCTTC.

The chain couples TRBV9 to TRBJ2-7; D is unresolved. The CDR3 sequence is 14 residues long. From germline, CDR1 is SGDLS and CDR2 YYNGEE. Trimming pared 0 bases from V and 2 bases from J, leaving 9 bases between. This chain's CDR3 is CASSVGSSPYEQYF. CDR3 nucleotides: TGTGCCAGCAGCGTAGGTTCCTCCCCCTACGAGCAGTACTTC.

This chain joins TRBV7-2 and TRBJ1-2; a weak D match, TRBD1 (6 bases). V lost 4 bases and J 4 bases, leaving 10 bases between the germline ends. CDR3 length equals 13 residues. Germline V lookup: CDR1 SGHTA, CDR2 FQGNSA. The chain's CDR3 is CASSSGQIYGYTF. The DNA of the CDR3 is TGTGCCAGCAGCTCCGGACAGATCTATGGCTACACCTTC.